A selection of T cell receptor beta chains follows, all from one sample in a study of blood T cells in healthy people across ages. TCRdb re-derived calls from the 5' RACE reads in MiXCR, one entry per CDR3 protein. Of around 1,100,000 distinct CDR3 sequences in the sample, approximately 38% were seen once. Sequencing was performed on blood. The source is a man younger than 35 in good health. CDR3s include the opening cysteine and the closing phenylalanine or tryptophan. A D gene is named only where the DNA matches it firmly. Only some rows state a clone size, as once, few, many or a class for expanded clones.

V: TRBV5-1; size: few; D: TRBD1; J: TRBJ2-3; DNA: TGCGCCAGCAGCTCCCGACAGGGAGGCACAGATACGCAGTATTTT; CDR3: CASSSRQGGTDTQYF
V: TRBV18; size: NA; D: TRBD2; J: TRBJ2-7; DNA: TGTGCCAGCTCACCGGTATTAGCGGGGGCTCTATACAATGAGCAGTACTTC; CDR3: CASSPVLAGALYNEQYF
V: TRBV28; size: once; D: NA; J: TRBJ2-5; DNA: TGTGCCAGCAGCCCCAACGAACAAGAGACCCAGTACTTC; CDR3: CASSPNEQETQYF
V: TRBV20-1; size: NA; D: TRBD2; J: TRBJ2-7; DNA: TGCAGGGCTATAGGACTAGCCAATGAGCAGTACTTC; CDR3: CRAIGLANEQYF
V: TRBV20-1; size: NA; D: NA; J: TRBJ1-2; DNA: TGCAGTGCTAGAGTTCGGGACGGCAACTATGGCTACACCTTC; CDR3: CSARVRDGNYGYTF
V: TRBV20-1; size: NA; D: NA; J: TRBJ2-3; DNA: TGCAGTGCTAGGGATGGGGACACAGATACGCAGTATTTT; CDR3: CSARDGDTDTQYF
V: TRBV20-1; size: many; D: TRBD1; J: TRBJ1-1; DNA: TGCAGTGCTAGAGGACAGGGGGACACTGAAGCTTTCTTT; CDR3: CSARGQGDTEAFF
V: TRBV11-2; size: few; D: TRBD2; J: TRBJ2-3; DNA: TGTGCCAGCAGACACCCCGGGACTAGCGGGGGGGCCAAGACAGGTACGCAGTATTTT; CDR3: CASRHPGTSGGAKTGTQYF
V: TRBV10-3; size: few; D: NA; J: TRBJ1-1; DNA: TGTGCCATCAGTGAACGGGGGCCGCAAATATCAGCTTTCTTT; CDR3: CAISERGPQISAFF
V: TRBV6-2/TRBV6-3; size: few; D: NA; J: TRBJ1-2; DNA: TGTGCCAGCAGTTACTCGCCAGGGGATGGCTACACCTTC; CDR3: CASSYSPGDGYTF
V: TRBV6-2/TRBV6-3; size: few; D: NA; J: TRBJ2-4; DNA: TGTGCCAACAGTACCTATGCCGGAGCCAAAAACATTCAGTACTTC; CDR3: CANSTYAGAKNIQYF
V: TRBV3-1; size: NA; D: NA; J: TRBJ1-2; DNA: TGTGCCAGCAGCCAGGGGACCGACAACTATGGCTACACCTTC; CDR3: CASSQGTDNYGYTF
V: TRBV20-1; size: NA; D: NA; J: TRBJ2-1; DNA: TGCAGTGCTCACAGGGCTGGGAGCTCCTACAATGAGCAGTTCTTC; CDR3: CSAHRAGSSYNEQFF
V: TRBV9; size: few; D: NA; J: TRBJ1-2; DNA: TGTGCCAGCAACGACGGGGGGCGTATCTATGGCTACACCTTC; CDR3: CASNDGGRIYGYTF
V: TRBV7-2; size: few; D: NA; J: TRBJ2-6; DNA: TGTGCCAGCAGCCCTCAGGCCAACGTCCTGACTTTC; CDR3: CASSPQANVLTF
V: TRBV4-3; size: NA; D: TRBD2; J: TRBJ2-5; DNA: TGCGCCAGCAGCCATACCATGGGACTACAAGAGACCCAGTACTTC; CDR3: CASSHTMGLQETQYF
V: TRBV20-1; size: NA; D: TRBD1; J: TRBJ2-3; DNA: TGCAGTGCTAGAGATCGGGGACAGGGGGCTGTAGATACGCAGTATTTT; CDR3: CSARDRGQGAVDTQYF
V: TRBV12-3/TRBV12-4; size: many; D: TRBD2; J: TRBJ2-5; DNA: TGTGCCAGCAGTTTAAGCGGGGTTCAGGAGACCCAGTACTTC; CDR3: CASSLSGVQETQYF
V: TRBV20-1; size: NA; D: NA; J: TRBJ2-3; DNA: TGCAGTGCTAGAGATCGGATCCGCACAGATACGCAGTATTTT; CDR3: CSARDRIRTDTQYF
V: TRBV12-3/TRBV12-4; size: NA; D: NA; J: TRBJ2-1; DNA: TGTGCCAGCAGTACTAGCAGGGGTGGTGAGCAGTTCTTC; CDR3: CASSTSRGGEQFF
V: TRBV20-1; size: NA; D: NA; J: TRBJ1-2; DNA: TGCAGTGCTAGAACGACAGACCTTAACTATAGCTACACCTTC; CDR3: CSARTTDLNYSYTF